The clone carrying this TCR beta chain came up a few times. Antigen: not known. These data belong to a study of molecular identifiers for immune sequencing clone quantification. With V trimmed by 4 bases and J by 8 bases, 3 bases remained unmatched. This CDR3 region has 13 residues. The germline V gene has CDR1 SGHNT and CDR2 YYREEE (reference sequence). Study-level results: Jurkat TCR RNA spiked in from one cell could reportedly be detected among 900,000 or so naive cells.

The CD8+CD4-CCR7+CD45RA+ phenotype defined the sorted naive CD8 T cells. Each CDR3 protein is one row after TCRdb ran MiXCR on the PCR reads. The sample has over 550,000 distinct CDR3 sequences, about 25% seen once. This sequence joins TRBV5-4 and TRBJ2-1; 10 bases line up with TRBD2. This TCR was sampled from a human donor in good health. Some libraries in this study had Jurkat cell RNA spiked in. The sequenced sample consisted of naive CD8+ T cells from blood, with Jurkat cell RNA spiked in. The subset is: FACS-sorted CD8+CD4-CCR7+CD45RA+ naive T cells. In nucleotides, the CDR3 is TGTGCCAGCAGCAGCGGGGGGGGTGATGAGCAGTTCTTC. It specifies CASSSGGGDEQFF.